This T cell receptor beta chain appears in the sequencing data of a study of cytomegalovirus exposure and HLA in healthy donors. The V segment lost 6 bases and the J segment 5 bases; nucleotides outside the gene matches: 3. Looked up from germline, CDR1 is LNHDA and CDR2 is SQIVND (reference sequence). CDR3 size: 13 residues. PCR primers comprised 60 Vbeta and 13 Jbeta primers. Assay used: immunoSEQ multiplex PCR; TCRdb lists only in-frame clones, some missing. The table lists about 110,000 clones, 75% of them singletons. The receptor comes from a male donor in good health and CMV-seropositive. V is TRBV19 and J is TRBJ1-1, with TRBD1 identical over 10 bases. Source material: PBMCs. The CDR3 DNA is TGTGCCAGTAGCGACAGGGGGCGGACTGAAGCTTTCTTT. Translation: CASSDRGRTEAFF.